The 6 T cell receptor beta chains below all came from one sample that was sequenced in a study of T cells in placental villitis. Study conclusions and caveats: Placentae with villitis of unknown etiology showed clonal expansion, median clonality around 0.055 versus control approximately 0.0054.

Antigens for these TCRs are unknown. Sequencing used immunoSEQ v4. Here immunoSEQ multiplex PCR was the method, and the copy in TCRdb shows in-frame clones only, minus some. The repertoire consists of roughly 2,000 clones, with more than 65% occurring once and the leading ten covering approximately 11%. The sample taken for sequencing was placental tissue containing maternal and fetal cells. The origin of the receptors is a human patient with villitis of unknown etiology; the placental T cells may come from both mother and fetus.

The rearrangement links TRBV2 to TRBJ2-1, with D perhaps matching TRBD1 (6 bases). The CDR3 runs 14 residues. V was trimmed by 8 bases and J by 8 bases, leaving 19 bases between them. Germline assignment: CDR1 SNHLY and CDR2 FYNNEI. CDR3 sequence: CASSLGDTVHEQFF. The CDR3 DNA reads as TGTGCCAGCTCCCTTGGGGACACCGTCCATGAGCAGTTCTTC.

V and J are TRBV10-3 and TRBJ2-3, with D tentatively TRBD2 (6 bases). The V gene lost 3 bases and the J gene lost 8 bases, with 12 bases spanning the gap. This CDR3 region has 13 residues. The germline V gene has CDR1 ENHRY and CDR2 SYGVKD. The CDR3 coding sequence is TGTGCCATCAGTGACCCTAGCGTGGGTACGCAGTATTTT. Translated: CAISDPSVGTQYF.

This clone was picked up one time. Here the CDR3 DNA reads TGTGCCTGGAGTGTAAGGGAGAACACTGAAGCTTTCTTT. It encodes CAWSVRENTEAFF. This rearrangement joins TRBV30 to TRBJ1-1; D is ambiguous. The CDR3 length is 13 residues. Germline V lookup: CDR1 GTSNPN, CDR2 SVGIG (reference sequence). V dropped 0 bases and J dropped 1 base, with 6 bases sitting between them.

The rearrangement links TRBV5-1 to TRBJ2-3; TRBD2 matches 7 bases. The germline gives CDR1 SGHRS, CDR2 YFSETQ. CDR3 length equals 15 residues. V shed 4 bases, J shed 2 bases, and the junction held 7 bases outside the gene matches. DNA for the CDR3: TGCGCCAGCAGCACGGGACTACCCTACACAGATACGCAGTATTTT. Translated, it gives CASSTGLPYTDTQYF.

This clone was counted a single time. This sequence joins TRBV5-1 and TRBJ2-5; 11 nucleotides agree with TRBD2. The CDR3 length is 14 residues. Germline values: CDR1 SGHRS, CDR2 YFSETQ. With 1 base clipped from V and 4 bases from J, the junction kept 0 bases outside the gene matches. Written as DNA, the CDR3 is TGCGCCAGCAGCTTGACTAGCGGGAGAGAGACCCAGTACTTC. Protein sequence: CASSLTSGRETQYF.

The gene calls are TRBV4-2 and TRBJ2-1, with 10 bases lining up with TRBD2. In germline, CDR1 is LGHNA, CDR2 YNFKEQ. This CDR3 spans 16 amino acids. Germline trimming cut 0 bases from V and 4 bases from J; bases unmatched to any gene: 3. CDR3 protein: CASSQDPAGGYNEQFF. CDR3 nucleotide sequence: TGTGCCAGCAGCCAAGATCCAGCGGGAGGGTACAATGAGCAGTTCTTC.